The source of this T cell receptor (beta chain) is a study of blood T cell repertoires in COVID-19. The overall study: From T cells, B-cell-depleted T cells, or PBMCs came the material, which was cDNA or gDNA.

Clones were sequenced by immunoSEQ multiplex PCR, and TCRdb holds only the in-frame ones, with some missing. There are hundreds of thousands of clones in the sample; about 87% occur only once, and roughly 6.2% lies in the top ten. The CDR3 covers 17 residues. CDR1 is LNHDA, CDR2 SQIVND, per germline (reference sequence). Trimming shortened V by 3 bases and J by 0 bases, and 14 bases separated the two germline ends. Material for sequencing was peripheral blood. The chain uses TRBV19 and TRBJ2-2, with D tentatively TRBD1 (6 bases). The source of this sequence is a man in his sixties who had recovered from COVID-19. CDR3 amino acids: CASSIPGTLTNTGELFF. The CDR3 bases are TGTGCCAGTAGTATTCCGGGGACACTTACGAACACCGGGGAGCTGTTTTTT.